Listed here are 19 T cell receptor beta chains from one sample, sequenced in a study of OX40 agonist ivuxolimab in advanced cancers. Libraries came from the immunoSEQ multiplex PCR assay. Sourced from immuneACCESS, this table was stored by TCRdb with only in-frame sequences that have V and J called. A share of the clones is absent; for the studies checked, an unresolved V gene accounts for under half, and the remainder has no known explanation. Present in this sample are approximately 100,000 clones, approximately 85% of which were seen just once. The top ten hold 3% to 4% of the sample. Sequenced material: CD4+ or CD8+ T cells sorted from blood, taken in a trial of the OX40 agonist ivuxolimab. These receptors came from an adult with an advanced solid tumor such as melanoma, head and neck, liver or kidney cancer.

The J gene is TRBJ2-3, the V gene TRBV11-2; no firm D call. The CDR3 extends over 13 amino acids. V was cut by 5 bases and J by 4 bases, with 10 bases left in between. The germline V gene has CDR1 SGHAT and CDR2 FQNNGV. The CDR3 DNA reads TGTGCCAGCAGCCCGAGTTTCCCAGATACGCAGTATTTT. Translation gives CASSPSFPDTQYF.

This clone was observed a few times. This sequence joins TRBV9 and TRBJ2-7; unclear D gene. Per the germline V gene, CDR1 is SGDLS and CDR2 is YYNGEE. The CDR3 has 15 amino acids. V shed 0 bases and J shed 0 bases, with 10 bases lying between them. The DNA for the CDR3 is TGTGCCAGCAGCGTAGATGTGGAGAGCTCCTACGAGCAGTACTTC. Protein: CASSVDVESSYEQYF. Using reference TRBV9 and TRBJ2-7 for the parts outside the CDR3, the full variable domain is DSGVTQTPKHLITATGQRVTLRCSPRSGDLSVYWYQQSLDQGLQFLIQYYNGEERAKGNILERFSAQQFPDLHSELNLSSLELGDSALYFCASSVDVESSYEQYFGPGTRLTVT.

V is TRBV6-5 and J is TRBJ1-2, with 7 bases fitting TRBD1. Losses at the gene ends were 6 bases for V and 2 bases for J; bases not matched to a gene: 9. Germline V gene lookup returns CDR1 MNHEY and CDR2 SVGAGI. The CDR3 contains 15 residues. The CDR3 protein is CASRPTGTANYGYTF. The CDR3 DNA reads TGTGCCAGCAGACCAACCGGGACAGCGAACTATGGCTACACCTTC.

The chain is built from TRBV14 and TRBJ1-3; D unresolved. The length of the CDR3 is 14 residues. The V gene's germline CDR1 is SGHDN and CDR2 FVKESK. The V and J ends lost 1 base and 5 bases respectively, with 9 bases between them. The CDR3 DNA reads TGTGCCAGCAGCCAAGGGATGAACAGAAACACCATATATTTT. Its translation is CASSQGMNRNTIYF.

The V and J genes are TRBV5-1 and TRBJ2-7; the D gene is possibly TRBD1 (6 bases). Between the trimmed V and J ends, which lost 5 bases and 5 bases, there was a span of 17 bases. Germline lookup yields CDR1 SGHRS and CDR2 YFSETQ. The CDR3 runs 14 residues. CDR3: CASSSTGPSNEQYF. The CDR3 coding sequence is TGCGCCAGCAGTTCCACAGGGCCCTCGAACGAGCAGTACTTC.

The V call is TRBV19, the J call TRBJ2-3, with a possible D match to TRBD1 (6 bases). Looked up from germline, CDR1 is LNHDA and CDR2 is SQIVND (reference sequence). CDR3 length: 17 residues. The V gene lost 3 bases and the J gene lost 2 bases, with 18 bases spanning the gap. The CDR3 region is CASSIWTESYSTDTQYF. DNA of the CDR3: TGTGCCAGTAGTATTTGGACAGAGAGTTACTCCACAGATACGCAGTATTTT.

The chain couples TRBV5-5 to TRBJ2-1; D not resolved. Germline assignment: CDR1 SGHKS and CDR2 YYEKEE (reference sequence). The ends were cut back, 4 bases at V and 9 bases at J, with 11 bases in the middle. This CDR3 has 12 residues. The DNA for the CDR3 is TGTGCCAGCAGCGCCCCACAGCGTGAGCAGTTCTTC. Its translation is CASSAPQREQFF. The full variable domain, with the rest looked up from reference TRBV5-5 and TRBJ2-1, is DAGVTQSPTHLIKTRGQQVTLRCSPISGHKSVSWYQQVLGQGPQFIFQYYEKEERGRGNFPDRFSARQFPNYSSELNVNALLLGDSALYLCASSAPQREQFFGPGTRLTVL.

The V and J genes are TRBV7-2 and TRBJ2-5, with 13 positions matching TRBD2. The CDR3 has 16 residues. Trimming cost V 5 bases and J 4 bases; bases outside gene matches: 7. The V gene's germline CDR1 is SGHTA and CDR2 FQGNSA. The CDR3 sequence: CASSRTSGSVVETQYF. The CDR3 region has the DNA TGTGCCAGCAGCCGGACTAGCGGGAGTGTGGTAGAGACCCAGTACTTC.

The table lists this clone with a count of one. The chain recombines TRBV30 with TRBJ2-3, with D maybe TRBD2 (7 bases). The CDR3 has 13 residues. V was cut by 5 bases and J by 2 bases, with 11 bases left in between. Per germline, CDR1 GTSNPN and CDR2 SVGIG (reference sequence). The CDR3 DNA reads as TGTGCCTGGGGGAGGGGGAACACAGATACGCAGTATTTT. It yields the protein CAWGRGNTDTQYF.

CDR3 residues: CASSGGSVGLRGYEQYF. CDR3 in DNA: TGTGCCAGCAGTGGAGGTTCCGTCGGCCTCCGGGGCTACGAGCAGTACTTC. This chain uses TRBV25-1 with TRBJ2-7; a possible D gene is TRBD2 (5 bases). Deletions cut 4 bases from V and 3 bases from J, with 22 bases between. Looked up from germline, CDR1 is MGHDK and CDR2 is SYGVNS. The CDR3 consists of 17 residues.

The chain carries TRBV7-2 and TRBJ2-1, with a possible D match to TRBD2 (5 bases). Germline V gene sequence: CDR1 SGHTA, CDR2 FQGNSA. The CDR3 consists of 18 residues. Deletions cut 5 bases from V and 0 bases from J, with 20 bases between. The CDR3: CASSPHILSGNSYNEQFF. For the CDR3, the DNA is TGTGCCAGCAGCCCACACATACTAAGCGGCAACTCCTACAATGAGCAGTTCTTC.

The chain uses TRBV6-5 and TRBJ2-2, with unresolved D. CDR3 length: 14 amino acids. Germline CDR1 is MNHEY and CDR2 is SVGAGI. Trimming pared 6 bases from V and 4 bases from J, leaving 12 bases between. CDR3 bases: TGTGCCAGCAGAAGATTGGAAGGCACCGGGGAGCTGTTTTTT. Translation gives CASRRLEGTGELFF.

The V gene is TRBV9, the J gene TRBJ2-3; D may be TRBD1 or TRBD2 (5 bases each). Germline loops: CDR1 SGDLS, CDR2 YYNGEE. V was pared by 4 bases and J by 2 bases, with 11 bases between. The CDR3 consists of 14 residues. DNA of the CDR3: TGTGCCAGCAGCCGTGGGGGAGTCACAGATACGCAGTATTTT. Its protein product is CASSRGGVTDTQYF.

The V and J genes are TRBV5-1 and TRBJ2-1; D is undetermined. The CDR3 is 13 residues long. V was cut by 7 bases and J by 0 bases, with 8 bases left in between. Germline V gene data show CDR1 as SGHRS and CDR2 as YFSETQ. The CDR3, as DNA: TGCGCCAGCCAGATTGACTCCTACAATGAGCAGTTCTTC. Amino acids: CASQIDSYNEQFF.

This chain joins TRBV23-1 and TRBJ1-3; unclear D gene. TRBV23-1 is recorded as an ORF, its role being uncertain. The V and J ends lost 0 bases and 0 bases respectively, with 9 bases between them. There are 16 residues in the CDR3. The CDR3 here is CASSQSMVSSGNTIYF. DNA for the CDR3: TGCGCCAGCAGTCAATCGATGGTCAGCTCTGGAAACACCATATATTTT.

The chain has TRBV5-1 and TRBJ1-3, with D maybe TRBD1 (6 bases). The CDR3 is 14 residues long. V lost 6 bases, J lost 3 bases, and 13 bases lay in between. Germline CDR1 and CDR2: SGHRS and YFSETQ. CDR3 DNA: TGCGCCAGCAACAACGGACAGAGTGGAAACACCATATATTTT. This encodes CASNNGQSGNTIYF.

The chain links TRBV10-3 to TRBJ2-1, with 12 bases fitting TRBD2. The ends lost 6 bases at V and 0 bases at J; junction bases unmatched: 6. This CDR3 has 17 amino acids. The V gene's germline CDR1 is ENHRY and CDR2 SYGVKD. The CDR3 sequence is CAIRRTSGMSSYNEQFF. CDR3 sequence (DNA): TGTGCCATCAGGAGGACTAGCGGGATGAGCTCCTACAATGAGCAGTTCTTC.

The rearrangement uses TRBV19 and TRBJ1-1, with 9 bases lining up with TRBD1. Germline values: CDR1 LNHDA, CDR2 SQIVND (reference sequence). V lost 5 bases and J lost 4; bases outside the gene matches: 5. The CDR3 is 14 amino acids. CDR3 region: CASSRDREGTEAFF. DNA of the CDR3: TGTGCCAGTAGTCGGGACAGGGAAGGCACTGAAGCTTTCTTT.

The chain joins TRBV2 to TRBJ2-7; 10 positions agree with TRBD1. V lost 8 bases and J lost 5; bases outside the gene matches: 9. This CDR3 is built from 14 residues. The V gene's germline CDR1 is SNHLY and CDR2 FYNNEI. CDR3 coding DNA: TGTGCCAGCTGGGGGACAGGGGCGGAAAACGAGCAGTACTTC. It codes for CASWGTGAENEQYF.